The 27 T cell receptor beta chains in this list originate from one sample, sequenced in a study of shared clonotypes between healthy human individuals. Repertoires were generated with immunoSEQ multiplex PCR, while TCRdb's copy carries only in-frame clones and drops some. The data contain 750,000 to 1,000,000 clones, around 93% of them seen just once; the ten biggest clones take up 24%. CD45RO-negative CD8 cells positively selected for CCR7 made up the naive population, which excluded terminally differentiated effector memory CD45RA+ cells. Sequencing was done on a sample of naive CD8+ T cells sorted from blood. All receptors come from a man aged 25-45 years in good health.

Here the CDR3 reads CASSQGGSGRDTQYF. The CDR3 DNA reads TGCGCCAGCAGCCAAGGGGGGAGCGGGAGAGATACGCAGTATTTT. The chain combines TRBV5-1 with TRBJ2-3; 8 bases map to TRBD2. The length of the CDR3 is 15 residues. The J segment lost 5 bases and the V segment lost 4 bases, leaving 9 bases of the junction unmatched. CDR1 and CDR2 (germline): SGHRS, YFSETQ.

This clone was picked up one time. The V gene is TRBV13, the J gene TRBJ2-4, with a tentative D call TRBD1 (6 bases). Germline V gene sequence: CDR1 PRHDT, CDR2 FYEKMQ (reference sequence). The CDR3 contains 13 residues. V was shortened by 6 bases and J by 15 bases, with 21 bases between the two germline ends. CDR3 loop: CASSQTGGTPGYF. The CDR3 DNA sequence: TGTGCCAGCAGTCAAACGGGTGGGACACCCGGGTACTTC.

V and J are TRBV5-4 and TRBJ2-7, with 7 bases aligning to TRBD2. CDR3 length equals 16 residues. The germline V gene encodes CDR1 SGHNT and CDR2 YYREEE (reference sequence). The ends lost 3 bases at V and 5 bases at J; junction bases unmatched: 14. DNA for the CDR3: TGTGCCAGCAGCTCTTCCCCCCTAGCGGCTCGAGACGAGCAGTACTTC. Translated, it gives CASSSSPLAARDEQYF.

A remark on this clone: This specimen includes other DNA sequences encoding the same CDR3. The CDR3 DNA follows: TGTGCCAGCAGCTTAGGAACCTCCTACGAGCAGTACTTC. Amino acids: CASSLGTSYEQYF. The rearrangement uses TRBV11-1 and TRBJ2-7; D is ambiguous. This CDR3 has 13 amino acids. Trimming took off 1 base at V and 0 bases at J, with 4 bases between the two ends. Germline loops: CDR1 SGHAT, CDR2 FQDESV (reference sequence).

This CDR3 is CATSRGKSNGGVSGELFF. CDR3 in DNA: TGTGCCACCAGCAGAGGGAAGTCGAATGGGGGAGTTTCCGGGGAGCTGTTTTTT. The genes are TRBV15 and TRBJ2-2; tentatively, D is TRBD1 or TRBD2 (5 bases each). Germline CDR1 is LNHNV and CDR2 is YYDKDF (reference sequence). Trimming removed 1 base from V and 6 bases from J, with 21 bases in between. CDR3 length: 18 amino acids. Supplemented by reference TRBV15 and TRBJ2-2, the full variable domain reads DAMVIQNPRYQVTQFGKPVTLSCSQTLNHNVMYWYQQKSSQAPKLLFHYYDKDFNNEADTPDNFQSRRPNTSFCFLDIRSPGLGDTAMYLCATSRGKSNGGVSGELFFGEGSRLTVL.

The chain is built from TRBV27 and TRBJ2-1, with TRBD2 matching over 7 bases. CDR1 MNHEY and CDR2 SMNVEV come from the germline V gene (reference sequence). J was trimmed by 9 bases and V by 5 bases; bases with no gene match: 1. This CDR3 spans 11 amino acids. The CDR3 region is CASSVAGEQFF. The CDR3 DNA follows: TGTGCCAGCAGTGTAGCGGGTGAGCAGTTCTTC.

The gene calls are TRBV5-5 and TRBJ1-2, with TRBD1 matching over 10 bases. Trimming took 4 bases from V and 7 from J; bases not matched to a gene: 10. This CDR3 spans 15 amino acids. Germline V gene sequence: CDR1 SGHKS, CDR2 YYEKEE (reference sequence). This CDR3 is CASSPGTGDIVGYTF. The CDR3 region has the DNA TGTGCCAGCAGCCCAGGGACAGGGGATATCGTTGGCTACACCTTC.

The chain links TRBV27 to TRBJ2-1; D is unclear. CDR3 length equals 16 residues. The V gene's germline CDR1 is MNHEY and CDR2 SMNVEV (reference sequence). Between the trimmed V and J ends, which lost 4 bases and 2 bases, there was a span of 15 bases. The CDR3 DNA is TGTGCCAGCAGTTCCCCCAGCCAAGACCCCTACAATGAGCAGTTCTTC. This codes for CASSSPSQDPYNEQFF.

Notes on this clone: At one of its ends the junction is not consistent with the germline gene, which may arise from a read error. This same CDR3 is encoded by further DNA sequences in the sample. This chain links TRBV5-1 with TRBJ2-3; D is perhaps TRBD2 (6 bases). Germline CDR1 reads SGHRS; CDR2 reads YFSETQ. The CDR3 has 15 residues. The CDR3 DNA is TGCGCCAGCAGCTTGTGGCGGGGAGGCCCAGATACACAGTATTTT. This translates into CASSLWRGGPDTQYF.

Notes on this clone: One junction end disagrees with the germline gene, perhaps due to a read error. The chain employs TRBV4-1 and TRBJ2-3, with unresolved D. The germline V gene encodes CDR1 MGHRA and CDR2 YSYEKL. The CDR3 is made up of 16 amino acids. The CDR3 loop reads CASSQTDPVSTDTQYF. For the CDR3, the DNA is TGCGCCAGCAGCCAAACCGACCCAGTAAGCACGGATACGCAGTATTTT.

V is TRBV9 and J is TRBJ2-7, with 10 bases aligning to TRBD1. With 3 bases clipped from V and 2 bases from J, the junction kept 5 bases outside the gene matches. This CDR3 comprises 15 residues. Germline lookup yields CDR1 SGDLS and CDR2 YYNGEE. The CDR3 is CASSGGTGETYEQYF. DNA for the CDR3: TGTGCCAGCAGCGGAGGGACAGGGGAGACCTACGAGCAGTACTTC.

In nucleotides, the CDR3 is TGTGCCAGCAGTTTAGATTCCGCAGGGAGGGGGTATTACGAGCAGTACTTC. Protein: CASSLDSAGRGYYEQYF. This chain joins TRBV27 and TRBJ2-7; possible D gene TRBD2, 7 bases. V lost 2 bases to trimming and J lost 4 bases, with 21 bases between them. The CDR3 is 17 residues long. Germline values: CDR1 MNHEY, CDR2 SMNVEV (reference sequence).

This chain connects TRBV14 to TRBJ2-7; weak D call: TRBD2 (5 bases). The ends were cut back, 2 bases at V and 3 bases at J, with 11 bases in the middle. Germline lookup yields CDR1 SGHDN and CDR2 FVKESK. The CDR3 covers 14 residues. CDR3: CASSQLSGNYEQYF. CDR3 DNA: TGTGCCAGCAGCCAATTGTCGGGAAACTACGAGCAGTACTTC.

The gene calls are TRBV15 and TRBJ2-7; 7 positions agree with TRBD2. J was trimmed by 6 bases and V by 1 base; bases with no gene match: 15. The CDR3 sequence is 17 residues long. The germline gives CDR1 LNHNV, CDR2 YYDKDF (reference sequence). CDR3 nucleotides: TGTGCCACCAGCAGAGGCTTGGTCGGTTTAGCGGGCGGCGAGCAGTACTTC. This encodes CATSRGLVGLAGGEQYF.

This clone was observed a handful of times. The chain has TRBV11-2 and TRBJ1-2, with D perhaps TRBD1 (6 bases). This CDR3 contains 13 residues. V shed 0 bases and J shed 6 bases, with 8 bases lying between them. The germline V gene has CDR1 SGHAT and CDR2 FQNNGV. CDR3 DNA sequence: TGTGCCAGCAGCTTAGACCCAGGGGATGGCTACACCTTC. It encodes CASSLDPGDGYTF.

This chain joins TRBV10-3 and TRBJ2-1; D is unresolved. The length of the CDR3 is 13 residues. Looked up from germline, CDR1 is ENHRY and CDR2 is SYGVKD. V was clipped by 8 bases and J by 8 bases, with 16 bases between them. The CDR3 spells CAIVDGLLHEQFF. DNA of the CDR3: TGTGCCATCGTGGACGGTCTTCTCCATGAGCAGTTCTTC.

This sequence joins TRBV21-1 and TRBJ2-7; the D segment call TRBD2 is taken from the table without a DNA check. TRBV21-1 is a recognized pseudogene. CDR3 size: 15 residues. CDR3 residues: CASSKVGLEPYEQYF. CDR3 coding DNA: TGTGCCAGCAGCAAAGTGGGACTAGAGCCCTACGAGCAGTACTTC.

The chain couples TRBV11-2 to TRBJ2-7; 7 bases fit TRBD2. From germline, CDR1 is SGHAT and CDR2 FQNNGV. The CDR3 is 15 residues long. The V and J ends lost 0 bases and 1 base, in that order; junction bases with no gene match: 3. As DNA, the CDR3 is TGTGCCAGCAGCTTAGAAGGCGGGAGATCCTACGAGCAGTACTTC. It codes for CASSLEGGRSYEQYF.

This clone was seen a few times. This sequence joins TRBV28 and TRBJ2-7; no reliable D call. The germline V and J ends were trimmed by 10 bases and 0 bases, with 7 bases remaining between them. The V gene's germline CDR1 is MDHEN and CDR2 SYDVKM. This CDR3 is built from 11 residues. CDR3 DNA sequence: TGTGCCATCGCGGACTCCTACGAGCAGTACTTC. This sequence encodes CAIADSYEQYF.

J is TRBJ1-5 and V is TRBV15, with 10 bases fitting TRBD1. The germline V gene has CDR1 LNHNV and CDR2 YYDKDF (reference sequence). CDR3 length: 18 amino acids. V was clipped by 3 bases and J by 3 bases; unmatched bases: 11. This CDR3 reads CATSSPLGTGETNQPQHF. CDR3 nucleotides: TGTGCCACCAGCAGTCCCTTGGGGACAGGGGAGACCAATCAGCCCCAGCATTTT.

The chain is built from TRBV7-9 and TRBJ2-1; the match to TRBD2 covers 9 bases. Germline CDR1 is SEHNR and CDR2 is FQNEAQ (reference sequence). V was pared by 2 bases and J by 6 bases, with 2 bases of the junction left unmatched. The CDR3 has 14 amino acids. In DNA, the CDR3 is TGTGCCAGCAGCTTATTGCGGGAGGGCAATGAGCAGTTCTTC. Translated, it gives CASSLLREGNEQFF.

The genes are TRBV7-5 and TRBJ2-1; TRBD2, the D gene given by the table, was not confirmed from the DNA. TRBV7-5 has pseudogene status. The length of the CDR3 is 16 residues. The CDR3 nucleotides read TGTGTCAGAAGCTTATTTTATCGAGCGGTCTTGCATGAGCAGTTCTTC. Translating gives CVRSLFYRAVLHEQFF.

To note about this clone: Other DNA sequences within the sample encode an identical CDR3. This chain connects TRBV19 to TRBJ2-1; TRBD2 matches 13 bases. CDR1 LNHDA and CDR2 SQIVND come from the germline V gene (reference sequence). The J segment lost 7 bases and the V segment lost 3 bases, leaving 3 bases of the junction unmatched. The CDR3 length is 15 residues. CDR3 in amino acids: CASSIGLAGVNEQFF. CDR3 in DNA: TGTGCCAGTAGTATTGGACTAGCGGGAGTAAATGAGCAGTTCTTC.

The chain employs TRBV5-4 and TRBJ2-6, with no clear D. V was shortened by 5 bases and J by 1 base, with 10 bases between the two germline ends. The CDR3 contains 15 residues. Germline CDR1 and CDR2: SGHNT and YYREEE (reference sequence). DNA for the CDR3: TGTGCCAGCAGTCCCGACCCGTCTGGGGCCAACGTCCTGACTTTC. It yields the protein CASSPDPSGANVLTF.

The V gene is TRBV4-1, the J gene TRBJ2-7, with 7 nucleotides matching TRBD1. Germline CDR1 MGHRA, CDR2 YSYEKL. V shed 4 bases and J 1 base; nucleotides not matched to a gene: 4. The CDR3 spans 14 residues. The CDR3 reads CASSPDRSSYEQYF. Here the CDR3 DNA reads TGCGCCAGCAGCCCGGACAGGAGTTCCTACGAGCAGTACTTC.

The genes are TRBV6-1 and TRBJ2-7; possibly TRBD1 for D (5 bases). The CDR3 is made up of 13 amino acids. V was shortened by 7 bases and J by 4 bases, with 14 bases between the two germline ends. Germline V gene lookup returns CDR1 MNHNS and CDR2 SASEGT. In nucleotides, the CDR3 is TGTGCCAGCATGATCTGGACACCTTACGAGCAGTACTTC. This translates into CASMIWTPYEQYF.

The chain carries TRBV5-6 and TRBJ2-7; unclear D gene. V was trimmed by 2 bases and J by 4 bases, leaving 10 bases between them. The germline gives CDR1 SGHDT, CDR2 YYEEEE. CDR3 size: 13 residues. The CDR3, as DNA: TGTGCCAGCAGCTTTTTCGGGCCATACGAGCAGTACTTC. Amino acid sequence: CASSFFGPYEQYF.